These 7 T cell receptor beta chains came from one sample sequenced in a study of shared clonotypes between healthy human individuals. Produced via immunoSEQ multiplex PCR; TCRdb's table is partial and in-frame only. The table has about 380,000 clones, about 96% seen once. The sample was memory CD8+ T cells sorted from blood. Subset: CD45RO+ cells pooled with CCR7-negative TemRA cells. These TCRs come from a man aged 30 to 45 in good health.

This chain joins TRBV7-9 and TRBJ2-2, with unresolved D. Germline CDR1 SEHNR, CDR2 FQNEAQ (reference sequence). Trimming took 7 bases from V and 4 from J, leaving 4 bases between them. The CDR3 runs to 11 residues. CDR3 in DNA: TGTGCCAGCACCTTCACCGGGGAGCTGTTTTTT. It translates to CASTFTGELFF.

This CDR3 reads CASSLGLTYEQYF. CDR3 nucleotide sequence: TGTGCCAGCAGCTTGGGACTAACCTACGAGCAGTACTTC. V is TRBV5-6 and J is TRBJ2-7; D may be TRBD2 (5 bases). This CDR3 spans 13 amino acids. Germline lookup yields CDR1 SGHDT and CDR2 YYEEEE. Trimming cost V 0 bases and J 2 bases, with 6 bases left between them. The whole variable domain, remainder taken from reference TRBV5-6 and TRBJ2-7, is DAGVTQSPTHLIKTRGQQVTLRCSPKSGHDTVSWYQQALGQGPQFIFQYYEEEERQRGNFPDRFSGHQFPNYSSELNVNALLLGDSALYLCASSLGLTYEQYFGPGTRLTVT.

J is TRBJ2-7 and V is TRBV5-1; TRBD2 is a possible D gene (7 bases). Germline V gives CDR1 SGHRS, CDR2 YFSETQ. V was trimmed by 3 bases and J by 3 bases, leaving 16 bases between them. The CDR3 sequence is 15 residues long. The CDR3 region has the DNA TGCGCCAGCAGCTCCGGGGGAGGGGGATACTACGAGCAGTACTTC. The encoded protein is CASSSGGGGYYEQYF.

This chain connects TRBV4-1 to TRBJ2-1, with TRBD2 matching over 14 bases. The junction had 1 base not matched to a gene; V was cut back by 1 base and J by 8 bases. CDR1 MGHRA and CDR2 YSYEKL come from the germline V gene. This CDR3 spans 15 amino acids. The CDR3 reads CASSQGLAGGHEQFF. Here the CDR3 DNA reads TGCGCCAGCAGCCAAGGACTAGCGGGAGGGCATGAGCAGTTCTTC.

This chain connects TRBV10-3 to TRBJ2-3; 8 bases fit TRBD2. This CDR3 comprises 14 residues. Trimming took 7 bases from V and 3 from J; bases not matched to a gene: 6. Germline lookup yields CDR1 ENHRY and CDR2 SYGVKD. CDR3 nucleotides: TGTGCCATCAAGGGCCAGCGGGAGACAGATACGCAGTATTTT. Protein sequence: CAIKGQRETDTQYF.

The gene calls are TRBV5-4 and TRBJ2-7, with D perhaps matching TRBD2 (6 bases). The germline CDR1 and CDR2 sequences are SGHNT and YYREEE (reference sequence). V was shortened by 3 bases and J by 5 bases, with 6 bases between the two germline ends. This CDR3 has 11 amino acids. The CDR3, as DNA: TGTGCCAGCAGCTGGGGGGACGAGCAGTACTTC. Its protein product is CASSWGDEQYF. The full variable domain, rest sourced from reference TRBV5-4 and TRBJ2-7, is ETGVTQSPTHLIKTRGQQVTLRCSSQSGHNTVSWYQQALGQGPQFIFQYYREEENGRGNFPPRFSGLQFPNYSSELNVNALELDDSALYLCASSWGDEQYFGPGTRLTVT.

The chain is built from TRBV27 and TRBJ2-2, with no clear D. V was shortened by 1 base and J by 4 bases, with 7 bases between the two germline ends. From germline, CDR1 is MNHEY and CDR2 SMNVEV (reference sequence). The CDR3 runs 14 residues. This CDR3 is CASSLWLTTGELFF. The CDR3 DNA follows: TGTGCCAGCAGTTTATGGCTAACCACCGGGGAGCTGTTTTTT.